There are a few counts of the clone carrying this TCR beta chain. Antigen unknown. This CDR3 has 15 amino acids. CDR1 and CDR2 from the germline V gene are MRHNA and SNTAGT. The V and J ends lost 3 bases and 1 base, in that order; junction bases with no gene match: 2. These data are taken from a study of cytomegalovirus exposure and HLA in healthy donors. On the study more broadly: There were fewer than 130 million unique TCR beta sequences, drawn from approximately 190 million T cells, in an earlier analysis.

PCR used 60 Vbeta primers and 13 Jbeta primers. The repertoire was sequenced with immunoSEQ multiplex PCR; TCRdb's copy has only in-frame clones and lacks some. The sample records around 200,000 clones, just under 70% being singletons. Study-wide results and limits: Among TCR beta chains of equal frequency, HLA-associated ones were more clonally expanded in a later analysis. Most sequenced TCRs were rare (though some public TCRs occurred in many donors).

Sequences were obtained from PBMCs. V usage is TRBV6-4 and J usage is TRBJ2-3; 9 positions match TRBD2. This TCR was recovered from a man aged 35 to 55 in good health and CMV-seropositive. The CDR3 sequence is CASSEERGGTDTQYF. The CDR3 DNA reads as TGTGCCAGCAGTGAAGAGCGGGGGGGCACAGATACGCAGTATTTT.